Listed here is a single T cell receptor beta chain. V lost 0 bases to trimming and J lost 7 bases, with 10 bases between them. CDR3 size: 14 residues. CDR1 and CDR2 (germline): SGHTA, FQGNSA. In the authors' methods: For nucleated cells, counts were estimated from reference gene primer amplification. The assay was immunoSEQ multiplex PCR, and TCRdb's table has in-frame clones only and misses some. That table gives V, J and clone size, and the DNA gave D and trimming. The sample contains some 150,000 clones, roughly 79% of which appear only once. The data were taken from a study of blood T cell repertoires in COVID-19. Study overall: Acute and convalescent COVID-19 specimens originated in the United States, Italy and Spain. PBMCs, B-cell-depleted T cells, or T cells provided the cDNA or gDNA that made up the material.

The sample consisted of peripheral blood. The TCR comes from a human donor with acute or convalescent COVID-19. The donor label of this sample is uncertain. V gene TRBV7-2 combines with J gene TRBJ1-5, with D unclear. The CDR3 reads CASSLAEARQPQHF. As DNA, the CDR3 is TGTGCCAGCAGCTTAGCGGAGGCCAGGCAGCCCCAGCATTTT.